This TCR beta chain was recovered during a study of shared clonotypes between healthy human individuals. Trimming removed 6 bases from V and 2 bases from J; junction bases left unmatched: 6. CDR3 size: 15 residues. Per the germline V gene, CDR1 is LNHDA and CDR2 is SQIVND (reference sequence). The data were produced by immunoSEQ multiplex PCR, yet TCRdb's version contains in-frame clones alone and is incomplete. The profile shows a few million clones, more than 80% of them singletons. J is TRBJ2-3 and V is TRBV19; 9 positions agree with TRBD1. The sample consisted of naive CD4+ T cells sorted from blood. This sample's subset: CD45RA+ positively selected. This clonotype was obtained from a young man in good health. The CDR3 here is CASRSQGATTDTQYF. The CDR3 coding sequence is TGTGCCAGTAGGTCACAGGGGGCGACCACAGATACGCAGTATTTT.